The sample holds many counts of the clone carrying this T cell receptor beta chain. The antigen is undetermined. Diagnoses used clinical symptoms, serum thyroxine and TRAb, thyroid ultrasound and orbital computed tomography. These data originate in a study of T cells in Graves' hyperthyroidism and ophthalmopathy. General study results and limits: Most clonotypes expanded in thyroid above 0.001 were likewise present in blood.

Amplified regions were TCR beta CDR3 sequences from RNA transcripts. In the first-round RT-PCR of the TCR CDR3, the HTBI primer set was used. MiXCR, applied by TCRdb to the multiplex PCR reads, yields one record per CDR3 protein. The repertoire holds about 180,000 distinct CDR3 sequences, around 8.9% seen once, with approximately 20% in the top ten. The sample comprised blood. This sequence originates from a woman between 18 and 29 years old with Graves' hyperthyroidism that later progressed to Graves' ophthalmopathy.

The CDR3 is CASSLKGGRAFF. The DNA for the CDR3 is TGTGCCAGCAGTTTAAAGGGGGGAAGAGCTTTCTTT. V gene TRBV12-3 or TRBV12-4 combines with J gene TRBJ1-1, with D possibly TRBD1 on 6 matching bases. CDR3 length: 12 amino acids. V lost 2 bases to trimming and J lost 10 bases, with 11 bases between them.